The clone carrying this TCR beta chain was found many times. Its antigen is not known. Germline CDR1 is SQVTM and CDR2 is ANQGSEA. V was trimmed by 5 bases and J by 6 bases, leaving 19 bases between them. CDR3 length equals 15 residues. Preparation of the TCRbeta library used unique molecular identifiers. TCRdb analysed the PCR reads with MiXCR anew, one entry per CDR3 protein. The sample yields approximately 500,000 distinct CDR3 sequences, over 9.5% seen once. The sample originates from a study of T-cell reconstitution after alpha-beta-depleted transplantation in children. Whole-study results and caveats: Surviving recipient T cells and thymic progenitors produced the high day-60 TCRbeta diversity seen in some patients. There were reportedly several hundred expanded graft clones from which alpha-beta T cells came about two months after transplant. A year had passed since transplant, and T-cell counts and diversity by then came mostly from newly produced T cells.

The TCR originated in a child between 2 and 9 years old with inherited bone marrow failure, due to receive a stem cell transplant. Sequencing was performed on PBMCs, taken before TCRalphabeta/CD19-depleted stem cell transplant. This rearrangement joins TRBV29-1 to TRBJ1-4, with a weak D call TRBD1 (6 bases). CDR3 in amino acids: CSVLLLTGGHEKLFF. CDR3 in DNA: TGCAGCGTTCTCCTATTGACAGGAGGGCATGAAAAACTGTTTTTT.